The TCR beta chain under discussion was sequenced for a study of spatial heterogeneity in lung cancer. Study details: A total of around 76 untreated early-stage non-small cell lung cancer patients served as donors.

Using its own MiXCR run on the 5' RACE reads, TCRdb lists one record per CDR3 protein. The repertoire holds roughly 46,000 distinct CDR3 sequences, with about 11% as singletons. Remarks on this clonotype: What it recognizes is unknown.

The study's findings and limits: Whereas they appeared in blood less at follow-up, ubiquitous expanded tumor TCRs appeared there more at resection.

Time point: blood at routine non-recurrence follow-up after resection. This receptor was obtained from a male donor with early-stage non-small cell lung cancer. The starting material was PBMCs, obtained at follow-up.

The DNA of the CDR3 is TGTGCCAGCACCGCGCCGGGAGGTAGCGAGACCCAGTACTTC. It translates to CASTAPGGSETQYF. The chain uses TRBV12-3 or TRBV12-4 and TRBJ2-5, with 7 bases fitting TRBD2. This CDR3 has 14 amino acids. Trimming at V came to 7 bases and at J to 5 bases, leaving 10 bases not matched to a gene.